The 31 T cell receptor beta chains reported below all come from one sample, sequenced in a study of cytotoxic CD8 clonotypes in ibrutinib-treated CLL. Only in-frame clones appear in the TCRdb table, and some are missing; sequencing was by immunoSEQ multiplex PCR. Here the sample spans tens of thousands of clones, 55% to 65% being singletons. Sequenced here: PBMCs, sampled before ibrutinib treatment. The receptors shown here come from a human donor with chronic lymphocytic leukemia.

The chain joins TRBV5-4 to TRBJ1-4; D may be TRBD1 (5 bases). Germline V CDR1 and CDR2: SGHNT, YYREEE (reference sequence). The CDR3 extends over 15 amino acids. V was shortened by 3 bases and J by 0 bases, with 9 bases between the two germline ends. CDR3 protein: CASSWGIATNEKLFF. In nucleotides, the CDR3 is TGTGCCAGCAGCTGGGGCATCGCAACTAATGAAAAACTGTTTTTT.

This chain links TRBV29-1 with TRBJ1-1; D call uncertain. This CDR3 is built from 13 residues. Germline assignment: CDR1 SQVTM and CDR2 ANQGSEA. V lost 2 bases and J 4 bases, leaving 11 bases between the germline ends. DNA of the CDR3: TGCAGCGTTGAACAGGCCCCCGGCACTGAAGCTTTCTTT. Translating it yields CSVEQAPGTEAFF.

V and J are TRBV27 and TRBJ1-5; D is ambiguous. V was cut by 5 bases and J by 2 bases, with 7 bases left in between. Germline V gene sequence: CDR1 MNHEY, CDR2 SMNVEV (reference sequence). The CDR3 length is 13 residues. Written as DNA, the CDR3 is TGTGCCAGCAGTGACAACGGCAATCAGCCCCAGCATTTT. Protein: CASSDNGNQPQHF.

This clone was picked up one time. The chain is built from TRBV6-1 and TRBJ1-3, with 10 bases fitting TRBD1. With V trimmed by 2 bases and J by 4 bases, 2 bases remained unmatched. The CDR3 sequence is 15 residues long. The germline V gene encodes CDR1 MNHNS and CDR2 SASEGT. The CDR3 DNA follows: TGTGCCAGCAGTGAACCGGGACAGGGGGGAAACACCATATATTTT. Translation: CASSEPGQGGNTIYF.

This sequence joins TRBV27 and TRBJ2-5; 7 bases align to TRBD1. Trimming took 4 bases from V and 2 from J; bases not matched to a gene: 7. Per the germline V gene, CDR1 is MNHEY and CDR2 is SMNVEV (reference sequence). This CDR3 has 15 residues. The CDR3 bases are TGTGCCAGCAGTTCCTTAATACAGGGGCAAGAGACCCAGTACTTC. It encodes CASSSLIQGQETQYF.

CDR3 sequence reads: CASSFLKTSDYNEQFF. The DNA of the CDR3 is TGTGCCAGCAGCTTCTTAAAGACTAGCGACTACAATGAGCAGTTCTTC. This chain joins TRBV5-6 and TRBJ2-1; 8 bases agree with TRBD2. The CDR3 totals 16 residues. Germline-derived CDR1 and CDR2 are SGHDT and YYEEEE. V shed 2 bases and J 3 bases; nucleotides not matched to a gene: 7.

The CDR3 nucleotides read TGTGCCAGCAGTCCCGTAGCGGGAAATCAAGAGACCCAGTACTTC. Protein: CASSPVAGNQETQYF. The V and J genes are TRBV6-6 and TRBJ2-5; TRBD2 agrees at 8 bases. CDR3 length: 15 amino acids. The germline CDR1 and CDR2 sequences are MNHNY and SVGAGI (reference sequence). J was trimmed by 2 bases and V by 5 bases; bases with no gene match: 7.

The V gene is TRBV9, the J gene TRBJ2-5; a possible D gene is TRBD1 (6 bases). The CDR3 is 15 residues long. The germline V gene encodes CDR1 SGDLS and CDR2 YYNGEE. Trimming took 2 bases from V and 7 from J, leaving 18 bases between them. The CDR3 sequence is CASSVGQLGLGTQYF. The DNA for the CDR3 is TGTGCCAGCAGCGTCGGACAGTTAGGCCTAGGGACCCAGTACTTC. The full variable domain, with the rest looked up from reference TRBV9 and TRBJ2-5, is DSGVTQTPKHLITATGQRVTLRCSPRSGDLSVYWYQQSLDQGLQFLIQYYNGEERAKGNILERFSAQQFPDLHSELNLSSLELGDSALYFCASSVGQLGLGTQYFGPGTRLLVL.

The V and J genes are TRBV15 and TRBJ1-1; D might be TRBD1 (6 bases). This CDR3 contains 15 residues. Looked up from germline, CDR1 is LNHNV and CDR2 is YYDKDF (reference sequence). Trimming cost V 1 base and J 1 base, with 10 bases left between them. The CDR3 loop is CATSRGEGGNTEAFF. The CDR3 nucleotides read TGTGCCACCAGCAGAGGGGAAGGGGGGAACACTGAAGCTTTCTTT.

The chain combines TRBV27 with TRBJ2-7; possibly TRBD2 for D (6 bases). Germline V CDR1 and CDR2: MNHEY, SMNVEV (reference sequence). CDR3 size: 14 residues. V was trimmed by 4 bases and J by 2 bases, leaving 12 bases between them. CDR3 in amino acids: CASSSLAEPYEQYF. DNA for the CDR3: TGTGCCAGCAGTTCCTTAGCGGAGCCCTACGAGCAGTACTTC.

The chain joins TRBV29-1 to TRBJ1-1; 8 bases are a match to TRBD1. CDR3 length: 17 amino acids. After removal of 5 bases from V and 0 bases from J, the junction contained 14 bases not matched to a gene. The germline V gene encodes CDR1 SQVTM and CDR2 ANQGSEA. CDR3 residues: CSVRRQGAGSMNTEAFF. DNA for the CDR3: TGCAGCGTTCGGCGTCAGGGGGCAGGCTCAATGAACACTGAAGCTTTCTTT.

The V and J genes are TRBV4-1 and TRBJ2-2; 7 nucleotides align to TRBD1. The CDR3 loop spans 17 amino acids. Germline V gene lookup returns CDR1 MGHRA and CDR2 YSYEKL. The ends lost 1 base at V and 2 bases at J; junction bases unmatched: 7. CDR3 bases: TGCGCCAGCAGCCAAGTCAGACAGGGACGTAACACCGGGGAGCTGTTTTTT. Translated, it gives CASSQVRQGRNTGELFF.

This clone has more than one count but fewer than ten. The chain has TRBV6-5 and TRBJ2-7; TRBD1 is a possible D gene (5 bases). Per the germline V gene, CDR1 is MNHEY and CDR2 is SVGAGI. CDR3 size: 15 residues. Trimming took 0 bases from V and 4 from J, leaving 13 bases between them. The CDR3 bases are TGTGCCAGCAGTTACTCTGTGATAGGGGTATACGAGCAGTACTTC. It yields the protein CASSYSVIGVYEQYF.

The J gene is TRBJ2-3, the V gene TRBV7-2, with 7 bases aligning to TRBD1. This CDR3 comprises 15 residues. CDR1 SGHTA and CDR2 FQGNSA come from the germline V gene. After removal of 1 base from V and 3 bases from J, the junction contained 4 bases not matched to a gene. CDR3 coding DNA: TGTGCCAGCAGCTTAGGACAGGGATGGACAGATACGCAGTATTTT. Translating gives CASSLGQGWTDTQYF.

The chain links TRBV28 to TRBJ1-2; a possible D gene is TRBD1 (5 bases). Germline V CDR1 and CDR2: MDHEN, SYDVKM. V was pared by 5 bases and J by 6 bases, with 19 bases between. The CDR3 has 15 residues. CDR3 loop: CASSPPGLASNGYTF. The CDR3 DNA sequence: TGTGCCAGCAGTCCCCCAGGGTTAGCGAGCAATGGCTACACCTTC.

CDR3 coding DNA: TGTGCCAGCAGTCGTGGACAGGGCGGTAATTCACCCCTCCACTTT. This codes for CASSRGQGGNSPLHF. This chain connects TRBV27 to TRBJ1-6, with 8 bases matching TRBD1. CDR1 and CDR2 (germline): MNHEY, SMNVEV (reference sequence). The length of the CDR3 is 15 residues. V shed 5 bases and J 6 bases; nucleotides not matched to a gene: 6.

The rearrangement joins TRBV9 to TRBJ2-3; D is unresolved. The CDR3 consists of 13 residues. The germline gives CDR1 SGDLS, CDR2 YYNGEE. Trimming pared 0 bases from V and 4 bases from J, leaving 6 bases between. The CDR3 DNA reads TGTGCCAGCAGCGTAGGGGGTGCAGATACGCAGTATTTT. As protein: CASSVGGADTQYF.

The V and J genes are TRBV10-3 and TRBJ1-6; no definite D call. CDR3 length equals 13 residues. Germline loops: CDR1 ENHRY, CDR2 SYGVKD. Trimming left V 6 bases short and J 6 bases short, with 9 bases between. CDR3 sequence (DNA): TGTGCCATCAGGGCGGGGAGTAATTCACCCCTCCACTTT. Its protein product is CAIRAGSNSPLHF.

The chain has TRBV18 and TRBJ2-1, with 10 nucleotides matching TRBD2. CDR3 size: 16 residues. The V gene end was trimmed by 1 base and the J gene end by 8 bases; junction bases not matched to a gene: 8. CDR1 KGHSH and CDR2 LQKENI come from the germline V gene. The CDR3 here is CASSPQLAGPMDEQFF. CDR3 DNA sequence: TGTGCCAGCTCACCACAACTAGCGGGGCCTATGGATGAGCAGTTCTTC.

This clone was seen a handful of times. The V gene is TRBV27, the J gene TRBJ2-3; TRBD1 might be the D (6 bases). The CDR3 loop spans 15 amino acids. Germline values: CDR1 MNHEY, CDR2 SMNVEV (reference sequence). V lost 6 bases to trimming and J lost 1 base, with 14 bases between them. CDR3 amino acids: CASSLLAGGTDTQYF. For the CDR3, the DNA is TGTGCCAGCAGCCTATTGGCAGGGGGCACAGATACGCAGTATTTT.

The chain uses TRBV12-5 and TRBJ2-3; D ambiguous. This CDR3 contains 13 residues. Trimming pared 3 bases from V and 1 base from J, leaving 5 bases between. Germline CDR1 is LGHNT and CDR2 is FRNRAP. The CDR3 DNA reads TGTGCTAGTGGTTTATCTGGCACAGATACGCAGTATTTT. Its protein product is CASGLSGTDTQYF.

With respect to this clone: Germline is not matched at one junction end, which may reflect a read error. V is TRBV7-7 and J is TRBJ2-5; 7 bases line up with TRBD2. This CDR3 spans 15 amino acids. Germline V CDR1 and CDR2: SSHAT, FNYEAQ (reference sequence). As DNA, the CDR3 is TGTGCTAGCAGCTTGGGGGGGACGTACCAAGAGACCCAGTACTTC. Translation: CASSLGGTYQETQYF.

The chain uses TRBV5-4 and TRBJ1-1; no clear D gene. Germline lookup yields CDR1 SGHNT and CDR2 YYREEE (reference sequence). The CDR3 is 13 residues long. V dropped 1 base and J dropped 7 bases, with 11 bases sitting between them. The CDR3 protein is CASSLTASHEAFF. The DNA of the CDR3 is TGTGCCAGCAGCTTGACGGCGAGTCATGAAGCTTTCTTT.

The rearrangement links TRBV14 to TRBJ1-2, with D tentatively TRBD1 (6 bases). The CDR3 consists of 14 residues. V was pared by 6 bases and J by 6 bases, with 17 bases between. Germline CDR1 reads SGHDN; CDR2 reads FVKESK. The chain's CDR3 is CASSRGQQRNGYTF. The CDR3 nucleotides read TGTGCCAGCAGTCGAGGACAGCAGAGGAATGGCTACACCTTC.

The genes are TRBV13 and TRBJ2-5, with D perhaps TRBD1 or TRBD2 (6 bases each). CDR1 and CDR2 (germline): PRHDT, FYEKMQ (reference sequence). The CDR3 covers 15 residues. The germline V and J ends were trimmed by 0 bases and 7 bases, with 15 bases remaining between them. CDR3 nucleotide sequence: TGTGCCAGCAGCTTAGGACAGGAGGGGGTGGGGACCCAGTACTTC. Amino acid sequence: CASSLGQEGVGTQYF.

The chain carries TRBV29-1 and TRBJ1-2; D unresolved. Germline values: CDR1 SQVTM, CDR2 ANQGSEA. Trimming cost V 4 bases and J 8 bases, with 17 bases left between them. This CDR3 is built from 13 residues. CDR3 protein: CSVGKDRLEGYTF. In DNA, the CDR3 is TGCAGCGTTGGAAAGGACCGGTTGGAAGGCTACACCTTC. Drawing the rest from reference TRBV29-1 and TRBJ1-2, the complete variable domain is SAVISQKPSRDICQRGTSLTIQCQVDSQVTMMFWYRQQPGQSLTLIATANQGSEATYESGFVIDKFPISRPNLTFSTLTVSNMSPEDSSIYLCSVGKDRLEGYTFGSGTRLTVV.

The CDR3 region has the DNA TGTGCCAGCAGCTTAGATGGGTTTTCTGGAAACACCATATATTTT. Translation: CASSLDGFSGNTIYF. The rearrangement joins TRBV11-3 to TRBJ1-3; D remains unclear. Per the germline V gene, CDR1 is SGHNT and CDR2 is YENEEA. Trimming pared 0 bases from V and 1 base from J, leaving 7 bases between. The CDR3 totals 15 residues.

The V gene is TRBV15, the J gene TRBJ2-3; D gene ambiguous. The CDR3 is made up of 14 amino acids. V gave up 5 bases and J gave up 2 bases, with 11 bases separating them. In germline, CDR1 is LNHNV, CDR2 YYDKDF (reference sequence). The CDR3 loop reads CATSVPYNTDTQYF. CDR3 DNA: TGTGCCACCAGCGTCCCATACAACACAGATACGCAGTATTTT. Using reference TRBV15 and TRBJ2-3 for the parts outside the CDR3, the full variable domain is DAMVIQNPRYQVTQFGKPVTLSCSQTLNHNVMYWYQQKSSQAPKLLFHYYDKDFNNEADTPDNFQSRRPNTSFCFLDIRSPGLGDTAMYLCATSVPYNTDTQYFGPGTRLTVL.

The rearrangement links TRBV30 to TRBJ2-3; no firm D call. Trimming pared 2 bases from V and 0 bases from J, leaving 18 bases between. Germline V CDR1 and CDR2: GTSNPN, SVGIG (reference sequence). This CDR3 comprises 17 residues. The CDR3 region has the DNA TGTGCCTGGAGTCCCTTGAATAAAGGGTCTAGCACAGATACGCAGTATTTT. Amino acids: CAWSPLNKGSSTDTQYF.

The chain couples TRBV19 to TRBJ1-5; TRBD1 matches 9 bases. The germline V gene has CDR1 LNHDA and CDR2 SQIVND (reference sequence). V lost 5 bases to trimming and J lost 2 bases; unmatched junction nucleotides: 10. The CDR3 has 17 residues. The DNA for the CDR3 is TGTGCCAGTAGTGGGACAGGGCTATCCAGAGGCAATCAGCCCCAGCATTTT. Amino acids: CASSGTGLSRGNQPQHF.

The chain links TRBV30 to TRBJ1-2, with TRBD1 as a possible D gene (5 bases). V was pared by 2 bases and J by 5 bases, with 21 bases between. Germline V CDR1 and CDR2: GTSNPN, SVGIG (reference sequence). There are 16 residues in the CDR3. CDR3 in DNA: TGTGCCTGGAGTTTTGATGGGGCGTCGCCATATTATGGCTACACCTTC. Its translation is CAWSFDGASPYYGYTF.